One and the same sample provided the 9 T cell receptor beta chains below, sequenced in a study of spatial heterogeneity in lung cancer. Time point of the sample: blood at routine non-recurrence follow-up after resection. TCRdb itself ran the 5' RACE reads through MiXCR, one entry per CDR3 protein. Here the sample spans 30,000 to 35,000 distinct CDR3 sequences, more than 9% being singletons. The material was PBMCs, obtained at follow-up. All receptors derive from a female donor with early-stage non-small cell lung cancer.

This clonotype was observed a handful of times. The rearrangement links TRBV7-2 to TRBJ1-1; no firm D call. This CDR3 spans 13 amino acids. V was clipped by 7 bases and J by 0 bases, with 9 bases between them. Germline-derived CDR1 and CDR2 are SGHTA and FQGNSA. CDR3 nucleotide sequence: TGTGCCAGCACCCTAGTCCTGAACACTGAAGCTTTCTTT. The encoded protein is CASTLVLNTEAFF.

This clonotype came up a few times. This chain uses TRBV29-1 with TRBJ2-2; D call uncertain. Germline V gives CDR1 SQVTM, CDR2 ANQGSEA. Trimming removed 4 bases at V and 6 bases at J, with 6 bases between. The CDR3 is made up of 11 amino acids. The CDR3 reads CSVGGPGELFF. Here the CDR3 DNA reads TGCAGCGTTGGAGGTCCCGGGGAGCTGTTTTTT.

With regard to this clonotype: A clone one base away is much larger, so this may be a read error. This chain joins TRBV7-9 and TRBJ2-5; 11 bases line up with TRBD2. The CDR3 is made up of 19 amino acids. V shed 3 bases and J 1 base; nucleotides not matched to a gene: 13. The germline gives CDR1 SEHNR, CDR2 FQNEAQ (reference sequence). In DNA form, the CDR3 reads TGTGCCAGCAGCTTCGGGGTCGGGCCTAGCGGGGGGATCCAAGAGACCCAGTACTTC. Translating it yields CASSFGVGPSGGIQETQYF.

The genes are TRBV12-3 or TRBV12-4 and TRBJ2-1; 10 nucleotides agree with TRBD2. This CDR3 comprises 14 residues. Trimming at V came to 6 bases and at J to 4 bases, leaving 3 bases not matched to a gene. Written as DNA, the CDR3 is TGTGCCAGCAGACTTAGCGGGGGGTACAATGAGCAGTTCTTC. Amino acids: CASRLSGGYNEQFF.

This clonotype was found many times. V and J are TRBV4-2 and TRBJ2-7; 7 positions match TRBD2. The junction had 9 bases not matched to a gene; V was cut back by 4 bases and J by 3 bases. Looked up from germline, CDR1 is LGHNA and CDR2 is YNFKEQ. The CDR3 loop spans 15 amino acids. The chain's CDR3 is CASSPLGGGYYEQYF. Here the CDR3 DNA reads TGTGCCAGCAGCCCTCTTGGGGGGGGTTACTACGAGCAGTACTTC.

The V gene is TRBV7-2, the J gene TRBJ2-1; possibly TRBD1 for D (5 bases). Trimming pared 4 bases from V and 0 bases from J, leaving 10 bases between. Per the germline V gene, CDR1 is SGHTA and CDR2 is FQGNSA. The CDR3 loop spans 15 amino acids. The CDR3 is CASSSRQFSYNEQFF. The CDR3 DNA reads TGTGCCAGCAGCTCGAGACAGTTCTCCTACAATGAGCAGTTCTTC.

This clonotype was recorded many times. CDR3 residues: CASSPWARGGNTIYF. CDR3 nucleotide sequence: TGTGCCAGCAGCCCCTGGGCCAGGGGGGGAAACACCATATATTTT. The J gene is TRBJ1-3, the V gene TRBV7-2, with TRBD1 matching 7 bases. The CDR3 has 15 residues. After removal of 5 bases from V and 4 bases from J, the junction contained 8 bases not matched to a gene. The germline V gene encodes CDR1 SGHTA and CDR2 FQGNSA.

This clonotype was counted ten times or more. V is TRBV5-6 and J is TRBJ2-7; maybe TRBD1 (5 bases). The CDR3 totals 13 residues. Germline V gene lookup returns CDR1 SGHDT and CDR2 YYEEEE. Deletions cut 4 bases from V and 4 bases from J, with 12 bases between. CDR3 residues: CASSLETEYEQYF. Here the CDR3 DNA reads TGTGCCAGCAGCCTAGAGACAGAATACGAGCAGTACTTC.

This clonotype was counted between two and nine times. The chain joins TRBV28 to TRBJ2-7, with D uncertain. The V end was cut by 5 bases, the J end by 4 bases, with 24 bases between. The CDR3 is made up of 17 amino acids. Germline V lookup: CDR1 MDHEN, CDR2 SYDVKM. The CDR3 region is CASSPSRTEIWGYEQYF. CDR3 coding DNA: TGTGCCAGCAGTCCTTCCCGTACCGAGATTTGGGGTTACGAGCAGTACTTC. Full variable domain (missing parts from reference TRBV28 and TRBJ2-7): DVKVTQSSRYLVKRTGEKVFLECVQDMDHENMFWYRQDPGLGLRLIYFSYDVKMKEKGDIPEGYSVSREKKERFSLILESASTNQTSMYLCASSPSRTEIWGYEQYFGPGTRLTVT.